This TCR beta chain was observed in a study of blood T cells in healthy people across ages. Primed by a sample-barcoded 5' primer and a J-beta primer mix, a second PCR proceeded for 7 to 11 cycles. TCRdb passed the 5' RACE reads through MiXCR, listing each CDR3 protein once. The profile shows roughly 700,000 distinct CDR3 sequences, 25% of them singletons. The CDR3 extends over 12 amino acids. With 0 bases removed from V and 5 bases from J, the gap between germline ends came to 3 bases. The germline V gene encodes CDR1 SGDLS and CDR2 YYNGEE. At least ten counts were recorded for this clonotype. A further study also used this sample, focusing on T cells of mothers and their children.

The sample comprised blood. This chain links TRBV9 with TRBJ2-1, with unresolved D. This sequence was found in a boy between 10 and 17 years old in good health. The CDR3 DNA sequence: TGTGCCAGCAGCGTAGCTAACAATGAGCAGTTCTTC. Amino acids: CASSVANNEQFF.